This paragraph covers one T cell receptor (beta chain) sequence. This clonotype has only a few counts. No cognate antigen has been identified for it. No qualities accompany the bases; no much larger clone lies one base away. The data were taken from a study of T-cell memory formation after mild COVID-19 (dated by TCRdb to about 2021). In the study overall: TCR sequence clusters from the two donors were found to be largely donor specific. Longitudinal TCRalpha and TCRbeta repertoire sequencing tracked T-cell clones expanding and contracting after mild COVID-19 in two donors. The cohort was made up of two young adult volunteers, one female and one male, who were previously healthy.

Ficoll-Paque density gradient centrifugation was the method used to isolate PBMCs. From the cysteine through the phenylalanine, the CDR3 covers 17 amino acids. The kept DNA is CDR3 alone, 51 bases in frame from the first base. CDR1 and CDR2 are read off the germline V gene as LGHNA and YSLEER. The trim is 0 bases for V and 3 bases for J, with a gap of 12 bases between the germline ends. TCRdb records Illumina NovaSeq 6000 as the sequencer. TCRalpha and TCRbeta cDNA libraries were constructed by 5'RACE with constant-segment primers, with sample barcodes and unique molecular identifiers being introduced. RNA was extracted from every sample with Trizol reagent. Amplification of the libraries took two PCR steps, and the second step added a second sample barcode plus Illumina TruSeq adapters. Libraries were sequenced on an Illumina NovaSeq with 2 x 150 bp paired-end reads. Per the original workflow: Reads were demultiplexed and collapsed into UMI-guided consensus sequences with migec v1.2.7. With mixcr v2.1.11, UMI consensuses were aligned to TRA and TRB V and J templates and assembled into clonotypes. Clonotypes were classified as expanded or contracted when called significant by both edgeR and NoisET, with noise models trained on biological replicates. edgeR calls used a false discovery rate-adjusted p below 0.01 and a log2 fold-change threshold of 1. As an exploratory analysis of dynamics, max-normalized trajectories of the 1000 most abundant clonotypes were examined with PCA combined with hierarchical clustering. Each responding clone was given a CD4 or CD8 phenotype based on the CD4+ and CD8+ repertoires, which had been sequenced separately. The public reads were quality trimmed at Q25 with fastp and then assembled into clones with MiXCR by TCRdb, keeping productive beta chains. One record per CDR3 amino acid sequence lists the most common genes and DNA. The V and J calls, along with clone size, are taken from TCRdb and not from the paper's own processing. The sample data list around 200,000 distinct CDR3 sequences, and 15% to 20% of these were observed just once. Roughly 3.8% of the sample rests with the top ten.

What the research found in general, with its limitations: The study covered only two mild cases, and larger cohorts including severe cases with pre-infection samples were considered necessary. Contracting CD4+ clones appeared mostly in the CM and EM memory subsets, whereas CD8+ clones were enriched in EMRA. From day 15 to 85, contracting clones showed balanced CD4/CD8 phenotypes, whereas a second wave of clones that expanded from day 15 to 37 leaned towards CD4+. The second-wave clones that peaked on day 37 were not confirmed to be SARS-CoV-2 specific. Some responding clones were found in pre-infection memory, which suggests that pre-existing cross-reactive memory T cells took part in the SARS-CoV-2 response.

Recombination joined TRBV4-3 with TRBJ2-6; possibly the D gene is TRBD1, per 5 matching bases. This clonotype originated in a man younger than 30 who had mild COVID-19 (a few samples of this study predate the infection). The sample titles of this study are shuffled in the database, so cell type and time point are left out; the donor was told from shared clones. Specimen: PBMCs or a T cell subset sorted from them (not recorded which). The nucleotide sequence reads TGCGCCAGCAGCCAAGATGGGATCAGGGATGGGGCCAACGTCCTGACTTTC. It is translated as CASSQDGIRDGANVLTF.